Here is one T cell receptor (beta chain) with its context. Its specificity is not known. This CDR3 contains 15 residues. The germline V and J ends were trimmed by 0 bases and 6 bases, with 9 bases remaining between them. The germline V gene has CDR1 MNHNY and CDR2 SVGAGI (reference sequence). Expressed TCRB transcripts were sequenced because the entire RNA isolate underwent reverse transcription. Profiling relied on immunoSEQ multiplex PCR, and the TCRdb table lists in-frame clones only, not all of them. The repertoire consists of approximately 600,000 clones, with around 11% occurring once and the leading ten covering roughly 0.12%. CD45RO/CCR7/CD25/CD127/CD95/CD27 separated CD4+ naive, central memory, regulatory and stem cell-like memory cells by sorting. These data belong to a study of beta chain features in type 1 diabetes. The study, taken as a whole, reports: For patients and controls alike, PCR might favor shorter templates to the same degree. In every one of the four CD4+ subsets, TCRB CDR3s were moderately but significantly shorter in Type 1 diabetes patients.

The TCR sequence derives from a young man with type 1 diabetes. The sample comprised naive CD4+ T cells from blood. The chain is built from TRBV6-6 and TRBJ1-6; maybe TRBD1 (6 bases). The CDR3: CASSYSSGVNSPLHF. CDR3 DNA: TGTGCCAGCAGTTACTCGTCAGGGGTTAATTCACCCCTCCACTTT.